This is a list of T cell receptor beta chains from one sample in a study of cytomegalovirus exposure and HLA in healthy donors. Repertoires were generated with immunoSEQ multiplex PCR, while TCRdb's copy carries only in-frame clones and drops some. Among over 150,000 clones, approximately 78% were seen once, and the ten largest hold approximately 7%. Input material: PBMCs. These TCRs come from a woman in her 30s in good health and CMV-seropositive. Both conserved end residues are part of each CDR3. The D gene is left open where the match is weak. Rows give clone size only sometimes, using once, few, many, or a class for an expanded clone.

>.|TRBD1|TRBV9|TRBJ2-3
CASSSRDRGADTQYF
TGTGCCAGCAGCAGCCGGGACAGGGGGGCAGATACGCAGTATTTT
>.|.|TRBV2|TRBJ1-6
CASSRTPYSPLHF
TGTGCCAGCAGTCGGACTCCATATTCACCCCTCCACTTT
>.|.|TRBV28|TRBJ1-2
CASSLRGRGGYTF
TGTGCCAGCAGTTTAAGGGGTAGGGGTGGCTACACCTTC
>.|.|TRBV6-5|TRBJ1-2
CASSEGEIYGYTF
TGTGCCAGCAGTGAAGGGGAAATCTATGGCTACACCTTC
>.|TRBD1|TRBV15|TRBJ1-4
CATSRDRTGVLFF
TGTGCCACCAGCAGAGACCGGACAGGGGTGCTGTTTTTT
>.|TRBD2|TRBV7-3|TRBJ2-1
CASSFLSGGRNEQFF
TGTGCCAGCAGCTTTCTGTCGGGGGGGCGCAATGAGCAGTTCTTC
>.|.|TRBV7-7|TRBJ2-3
CASSLGLGDTQYF
TGTGCCAGCAGCTTAGGACTAGGAGATACGCAGTATTTT
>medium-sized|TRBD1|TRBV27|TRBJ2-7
CASSLARPGGSYEQYF
TGTGCCAGCAGTTTAGCCCGTCCAGGGGGCAGCTACGAGCAGTACTTC
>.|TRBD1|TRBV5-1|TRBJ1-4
CASSFTGGTNEKLFF
TGCGCCAGCAGCTTTACAGGGGGAACTAATGAAAAACTGTTTTTT
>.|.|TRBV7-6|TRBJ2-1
CASSLLGGGHSYNEQFF
TGTGCCAGCAGCTTATTAGGCGGGGGCCACTCCTACAATGAGCAGTTCTTC
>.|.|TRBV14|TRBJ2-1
CASSPSSWDEQFF
TGTGCCAGCAGCCCTTCTAGTTGGGATGAGCAGTTCTTC
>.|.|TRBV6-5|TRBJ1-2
CASSYWGEDYGYTF
TGTGCCAGCAGTTACTGGGGGGAAGACTATGGCTACACCTTC
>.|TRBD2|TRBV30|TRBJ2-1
CAWSVIGAGGAYNEQFF
TGTGCCTGGAGTGTAATCGGGGCGGGGGGGGCCTACAATGAGCAGTTCTTC
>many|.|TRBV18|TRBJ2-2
CASSPRVATNTGELFF
TGTGCCAGCTCACCACGGGTGGCGACTAACACCGGGGAGCTGTTTTTT
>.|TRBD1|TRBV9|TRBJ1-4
CASSAGTGGATNEKLFF
TGTGCCAGCAGCGCGGGTACAGGGGGGGCAACTAATGAAAAACTGTTTTTT
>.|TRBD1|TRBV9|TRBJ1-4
CASSSDRQGAFNEKLFF
TGTGCCAGCAGCTCGGATCGACAGGGGGCGTTTAATGAAAAACTGTTTTTT
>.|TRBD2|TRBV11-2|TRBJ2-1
CASSFASGGYNEQFF
TGTGCCAGCAGCTTTGCTAGCGGGGGGTACAATGAGCAGTTCTTC
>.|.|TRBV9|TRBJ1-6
CASSVEGGRSSPLHF
TGTGCCAGCAGCGTAGAGGGAGGGAGGTCTTCACCCCTCCACTTT
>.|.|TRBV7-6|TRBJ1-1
CASSLGTANTEAFF
TGTGCCAGCAGCTTAGGGACAGCTAACACTGAAGCTTTCTTT
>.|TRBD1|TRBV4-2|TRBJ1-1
CASSQDRQGNTEAFF
TGTGCCAGCAGCCAAGATAGACAGGGGAACACTGAAGCTTTCTTT
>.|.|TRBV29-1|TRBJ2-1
CSVDGGAHNEQFF
TGCAGCGTTGATGGGGGCGCCCACAATGAGCAGTTCTTC
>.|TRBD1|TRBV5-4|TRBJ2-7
CASSLPGQGFYEQYF
TGTGCCAGCAGCTTGCCCGGACAGGGGTTCTACGAGCAGTACTTC
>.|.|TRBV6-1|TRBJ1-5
CASNRQASNQPQHF
TGTGCCAGCAACCGACAGGCGAGCAATCAGCCCCAGCATTTT
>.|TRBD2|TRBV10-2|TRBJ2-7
CASSKTSGDSYEQYF
TGCGCCAGCAGTAAAACTAGCGGGGACTCCTACGAGCAGTACTTC
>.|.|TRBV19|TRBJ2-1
CASSLGPGNNEQFF
TGTGCCAGTAGTTTAGGGCCAGGGAACAATGAGCAGTTCTTC
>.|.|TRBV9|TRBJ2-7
CASSDPTDSYEQYF
TGTGCCAGCAGCGACCCGACAGACTCCTACGAGCAGTACTTC
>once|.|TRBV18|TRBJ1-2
CASSPSQGLYTF
TGTGCCAGCTCACCTTCTCAGGGGCTCTACACCTTC
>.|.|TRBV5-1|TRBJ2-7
CASSLDRRNYEQYF
TGCGCCAGCAGTTTGGACAGAAGAAACTACGAGCAGTACTTC
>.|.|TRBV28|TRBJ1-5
CASTWGDQPQHF
TGTGCCAGCACCTGGGGGGATCAGCCCCAGCATTTT
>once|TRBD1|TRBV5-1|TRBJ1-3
CASSTSTGDGNTIYF
TGCGCCAGCAGCACCTCGACAGGGGACGGAAACACCATATATTTT
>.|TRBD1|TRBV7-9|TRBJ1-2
CASSPGTAYGYTF
TGTGCCAGCAGCCCCGGGACAGCATATGGCTACACCTTC
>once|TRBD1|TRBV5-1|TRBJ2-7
CASSFRDRVGEQYF
TGCGCCAGCAGCTTTAGGGACAGGGTGGGGGAGCAGTACTTC
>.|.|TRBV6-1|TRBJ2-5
CASSEPRFGQETQYF
TGTGCCAGCAGTGAGCCTAGGTTTGGGCAAGAGACCCAGTACTTC
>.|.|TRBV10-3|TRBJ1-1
CAISDSTGYTEAFF
TGTGCCATCAGTGACTCAACAGGGTACACTGAAGCTTTCTTT
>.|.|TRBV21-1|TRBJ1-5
CASSKQDRHSNQPQHF
TGTGCCAGCAGCAAGCAGGACAGACATAGCAATCAGCCCCAGCATTTT
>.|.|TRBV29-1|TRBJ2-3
CSVVTRGDTQYF
TGCAGCGTTGTGACTCGGGGAGATACGCAGTATTTT
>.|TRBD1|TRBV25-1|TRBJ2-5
CAGQGAGETQYF
TGTGCCGGACAGGGGGCGGGTGAGACCCAGTACTTC
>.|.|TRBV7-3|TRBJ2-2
CASSNYERELFF
TGTGCCAGCAGCAACTACGAGAGGGAGCTGTTTTTT
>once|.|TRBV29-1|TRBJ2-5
CSVDWGGGQETQYF
TGCAGCGTTGATTGGGGGGGCGGCCAAGAGACCCAGTACTTC
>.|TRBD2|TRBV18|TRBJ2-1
CASSPRLAASDNEQFF
TGTGCCAGCTCACCGAGACTAGCGGCGTCCGACAATGAGCAGTTCTTC
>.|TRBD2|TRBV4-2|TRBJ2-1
CASSQPKREPYNEQFF
TGTGCCAGCAGTCAGCCGAAGCGGGAGCCCTACAATGAGCAGTTCTTC
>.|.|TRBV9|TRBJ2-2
CASSAAGLLNTGELFF
TGTGCCAGCAGCGCCGCAGGACTTTTAAACACCGGGGAGCTGTTTTTT
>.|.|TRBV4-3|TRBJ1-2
CASSPGAGVLGYTF
TGCGCCAGCAGCCCCGGGGCAGGGGTCTTGGGCTACACCTTC
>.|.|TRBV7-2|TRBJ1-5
CASSLTLTSNQPQHF
TGTGCCAGCAGCTTGACTCTGACGAGCAATCAGCCCCAGCATTTT
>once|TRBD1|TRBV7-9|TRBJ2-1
CASSFRTGNRFNEQFF
TGTGCCAGCAGCTTCAGGACAGGGAACCGGTTCAATGAGCAGTTCTTC
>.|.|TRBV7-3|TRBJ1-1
CASSLMGEGYTEAFF
TGTGCCAGCAGCTTAATGGGGGAGGGTTACACTGAAGCTTTCTTT
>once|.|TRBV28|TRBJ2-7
CASTGADRTSYEQYF
TGTGCCAGCACAGGGGCCGATCGCACTTCCTACGAGCAGTACTTC
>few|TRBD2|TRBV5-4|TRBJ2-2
CASSSSGGLNTGELFF
TGTGCCAGCAGCTCTTCGGGGGGGCTGAACACCGGGGAGCTGTTTTTT
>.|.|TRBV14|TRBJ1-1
CASSQGGGYDTEAFF
TGTGCCAGCAGCCAAGGGGGGGGGTATGACACTGAAGCTTTCTTT
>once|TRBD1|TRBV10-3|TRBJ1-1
CAISESVQGAGTEAFF
TGTGCCATCAGTGAGTCCGTGCAGGGGGCTGGGACTGAAGCTTTCTTT
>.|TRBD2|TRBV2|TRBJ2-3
CASRTGLAVVTDTQYF
TGTGCCAGCAGGACGGGACTAGCGGTCGTCACAGATACGCAGTATTTT
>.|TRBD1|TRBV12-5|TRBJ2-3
CASGLPGGARDTQYF
TGTGCTAGTGGTTTGCCAGGGGGCGCGAGGGATACGCAGTATTTT